These 26 T cell receptor beta chains originate from one sample sequenced in a study of blood T cell repertoires in COVID-19. Repertoires were generated with immunoSEQ multiplex PCR, while TCRdb's copy carries only in-frame clones and drops some. The sample records fewer than 300,000 clones, around 90% being singletons. The sample comprised PBMCs or T cells enriched from blood (not recorded which). Every receptor here comes from a woman aged 25 to 39 who had recovered from COVID-19.

This chain connects TRBV7-6 to TRBJ2-1, with 11 nucleotides matching TRBD2. The J segment lost 7 bases and the V segment lost 6 bases, leaving 8 bases of the junction unmatched. The germline CDR1 and CDR2 sequences are SGHVS and FNYEAQ. This CDR3 has 15 residues. CDR3 in DNA: TGTGCCAGCAGGCCAACTAGCGGGAGTCGGAATGAGCAGTTCTTC. It yields the protein CASRPTSGSRNEQFF.

V and J are TRBV5-6 and TRBJ1-4; TRBD1 might be the D (5 bases). The germline V gene encodes CDR1 SGHDT and CDR2 YYEEEE. The CDR3 totals 15 residues. Trimming pared 0 bases from V and 9 bases from J, leaving 15 bases between. The CDR3 reads CASSLASQGSQKLFF. CDR3 sequence (DNA): TGTGCCAGCAGCTTGGCCAGTCAGGGATCGCAAAAACTGTTTTTT.

For this clone: The sample has other DNA sequences that encode this CDR3 too. The CDR3 loop reads CASSLDRSSYEQYF. The CDR3 region has the DNA TGTGCCAGCAGCTTAGACAGGTCCAGCTACGAGCAGTACTTC. V gene TRBV5-4 combines with J gene TRBJ2-7; TRBD1 is a possible D gene (6 bases). V was shortened by 2 bases and J by 3 bases, with 12 bases between the two germline ends. Looked up from germline, CDR1 is SGHNT and CDR2 is YYREEE (reference sequence). The CDR3 loop spans 14 amino acids.

The V gene is TRBV27, the J gene TRBJ2-1; a weak D match, TRBD2 (6 bases). Trimming took 6 bases from V and 10 from J, leaving 13 bases between them. The V gene's germline CDR1 is MNHEY and CDR2 SMNVEV (reference sequence). This CDR3 contains 12 residues. The CDR3 DNA reads as TGTGCCAGCAGGCCCCCGGGAGCAGAGCAGTTCTTC. Residues: CASRPPGAEQFF.

This rearrangement joins TRBV4-3 to TRBJ2-1; 9 nucleotides agree with TRBD2. V dropped 0 bases and J dropped 3; count of bases not matched to a gene: 6. The germline CDR1 and CDR2 sequences are LGHNA and YSLEER. This CDR3 comprises 17 residues. CDR3 sequence (DNA): TGCGCCAGCAGCCAAGATCATGCTAGCGGGGACTACAATGAGCAGTTCTTC. It codes for CASSQDHASGDYNEQFF.

The V and J genes are TRBV11-2 and TRBJ2-1, with 11 nucleotides matching TRBD2. The CDR3 extends over 18 amino acids. J was trimmed by 3 bases and V by 4 bases; bases with no gene match: 11. CDR1 is SGHAT, CDR2 FQNNGV, per germline. In nucleotides, the CDR3 is TGTGCCAGCAGCTGGGGGACTAGCGGAGCCCCTGGCTACAATGAGCAGTTCTTC. Residues: CASSWGTSGAPGYNEQFF.

This clone was counted a few times. The chain has TRBV3-1 (or the pseudogene TRBV3-2) and TRBJ1-1; 8 bases match TRBD1. The CDR3 has 14 amino acids. In germline, CDR1 is LGHDT, CDR2 YNNKEL (reference sequence). Trimming took 2 bases from V and 11 from J; bases not matched to a gene: 10. The CDR3 DNA reads TGTGCCAGCAGCCAAAATAGGGGACAGGCTCGCGCTTTCTTT. Its translation is CASSQNRGQARAFF.

V and J are TRBV19 and TRBJ1-5; 7 nucleotides align to TRBD1. Germline V lookup: CDR1 LNHDA, CDR2 SQIVND (reference sequence). Germline trimming cut 7 bases from V and 6 bases from J; bases unmatched to any gene: 9. CDR3 length: 14 residues. The DNA for the CDR3 is TGTGCCAGTACCTCGACAGGGTCGGGTCAGCCCCAGCATTTT. Amino acids: CASTSTGSGQPQHF. The variable domain in full, completed from reference TRBV19 and TRBJ1-5, reads DGGITQSPKYLFRKEGQNVTLSCEQNLNHDAMYWYRQDPGQGLRLIYYSQIVNDFQKGDIAEGYSVSREKKESFPLTVTSAQKNPTAFYLCASTSTGSGQPQHFGDGTRLSIL.

This chain joins TRBV20-1 and TRBJ1-1, with D hard to call. From germline, CDR1 is DFQATT and CDR2 SNEGSKA (reference sequence). The CDR3 totals 11 residues. For the CDR3, the DNA is TGCAGGCCCGGAGGGAACACTGAAGCTTTCTTT. It translates to CRPGGNTEAFF.

The V and J genes are TRBV7-3 and TRBJ2-3; 8 bases align to TRBD2. The CDR3 is made up of 14 amino acids. V lost 6 bases to trimming and J lost 1 base; unmatched junction nucleotides: 3. Germline-derived CDR1 and CDR2 are SGHTA and FQGTGA. The CDR3: CASSQTSGTDTQYF. The CDR3 DNA reads TGTGCCAGCAGTCAGACTAGCGGCACAGATACGCAGTATTTT.

The genes are TRBV5-1 and TRBJ1-1; D gene ambiguous. CDR3 length equals 15 residues. Germline V gene sequence: CDR1 SGHRS, CDR2 YFSETQ. The ends were cut back, 4 bases at V and 5 bases at J, with 18 bases in the middle. The CDR3 spells CASSAEQSRWTEAFF. CDR3 nucleotides: TGCGCCAGCAGCGCTGAACAGAGTCGGTGGACTGAAGCTTTCTTT.

The V and J genes are TRBV6-5 and TRBJ2-7; tentative D call: TRBD1 (6 bases). This CDR3 region has 15 residues. Trimming left V 0 bases short and J 5 bases short, with 14 bases between. Germline assignment: CDR1 MNHEY and CDR2 SVGAGI. The CDR3 DNA is TGTGCCAGCAGTTACTCTTCAGGGGCAACCGACGAGCAGTACTTC. It codes for CASSYSSGATDEQYF.

The genes are TRBV10-2 and TRBJ1-5; D might be TRBD1 (5 bases). The germline CDR1 and CDR2 sequences are WSHSY and SAAADI. V gave up 6 bases and J gave up 4 bases, with 10 bases separating them. The CDR3 spans 13 residues. CDR3 protein: CASRRQTNQPQHF. The CDR3 DNA sequence: TGCGCCAGCAGGCGACAGACTAATCAGCCCCAGCATTTT.

The chain joins TRBV5-8 to TRBJ1-1; D call uncertain. This CDR3 spans 14 amino acids. Germline lookup yields CDR1 SGHTS and CDR2 YDEGEE. V lost 0 bases, J lost 1 base, and 7 bases lay in between. In DNA, the CDR3 is TGTGCCAGCAGCTTGGAACAACAGAACACTGAAGCTTTCTTT. Its protein is CASSLEQQNTEAFF. Based on the CDR3 plus reference TRBV5-8 and TRBJ1-1, the full variable domain is EAGVTQSPTHLIKTRGQQATLRCSPISGHTSVYWYQQALGLGLQFLLWYDEGEERNRGNFPPRFSGRQFPNYSSELNVNALELEDSALYLCASSLEQQNTEAFFGQGTRLTVV.

V and J are TRBV18 and TRBJ2-3, with 9 bases matching TRBD2. V shed 3 bases and J 0 bases; nucleotides not matched to a gene: 7. Germline V lookup: CDR1 KGHSH, CDR2 LQKENI. The CDR3 spans 17 residues. Here the CDR3 reads CASSPPRTSGSTDTQYF. The CDR3, as DNA: TGTGCCAGCTCACCCCCCAGAACTAGCGGGAGCACAGATACGCAGTATTTT.

The chain has TRBV7-9 and TRBJ2-3; tentative D call: TRBD1 (6 bases). Germline lookup yields CDR1 SEHNR and CDR2 FQNEAQ (reference sequence). This CDR3 contains 13 residues. V was cut by 6 bases and J by 6 bases, with 13 bases left in between. The CDR3 protein is CASRHRATDTQYF. The CDR3, as DNA: TGTGCCAGCAGACACAGGGCGACGGATACGCAGTATTTT.

V and J are TRBV14 and TRBJ1-3; D unresolved. Germline values: CDR1 SGHDN, CDR2 FVKESK. The length of the CDR3 is 15 residues. The V end lost 1 base, the J end lost 4 bases, and 11 bases lay between the germline ends. Here the CDR3 reads CASSQGQSGGNTIYF. The CDR3 DNA follows: TGTGCCAGCAGCCAAGGGCAGTCCGGGGGAAACACCATATATTTT.

This clone showed up just once. The chain recombines TRBV5-1 with TRBJ1-3, with 7 bases matching TRBD1. CDR3 length: 14 residues. Germline V gene lookup returns CDR1 SGHRS and CDR2 YFSETQ. Trimming at V came to 2 bases and at J to 2 bases, leaving 1 base not matched to a gene. The CDR3 bases are TGCGCCAGCAGCTTACAGGGGACTGGAAACACCATATATTTT. This encodes CASSLQGTGNTIYF.

CDR3 DNA sequence: TGTGCCAGTAGTGGCAGGGGAAACACAGATACGCAGTATTTT. Its protein is CASSGRGNTDTQYF. The rearrangement uses TRBV19 and TRBJ2-3; D possibly corresponds to TRBD1 (6 bases). V lost 5 bases to trimming and J lost 2 bases, with 11 bases between them. Germline V gives CDR1 LNHDA, CDR2 SQIVND (reference sequence). This CDR3 has 14 amino acids.

This chain joins TRBV5-6 and TRBJ2-7, with 7 bases that match TRBD1. Trimming removed 4 bases from V and 2 bases from J; junction bases left unmatched: 6. Germline-derived CDR1 and CDR2 are SGHDT and YYEEEE. The CDR3 has 14 residues. The CDR3 region has the DNA TGTGCCAGCAGCACCTCCGGGACAGCCTACGAGCAGTACTTC. Amino acids: CASSTSGTAYEQYF.

The chain couples TRBV28 to TRBJ2-3; 7 positions match TRBD2. The CDR3 runs to 12 residues. The V and J ends lost 7 bases and 3 bases, in that order; junction bases with no gene match: 1. Germline V gene data show CDR1 as MDHEN and CDR2 as SYDVKM. CDR3: CASTGGTDTQYF. The CDR3 coding sequence is TGTGCCAGCACGGGGGGTACAGATACGCAGTATTTT.

The genes are TRBV6-4 and TRBJ2-3; perhaps TRBD2 as D (5 bases). Trimming left V 3 bases short and J 1 base short, with 8 bases between. Germline V gene data show CDR1 as MRHNA and CDR2 as SNTAGT. This CDR3 spans 14 amino acids. CDR3 coding DNA: TGTGCCAGCAGTGAGGAGGCTGGCACAGATACGCAGTATTTT. Translating it yields CASSEEAGTDTQYF.

This chain connects TRBV6-2 or TRBV6-3 to TRBJ1-1; D not certain. Trimming took off 5 bases at V and 4 bases at J, with 14 bases between the two ends. The germline V gene has CDR1 MNHEY and CDR2 SVGEGT. This CDR3 has 14 amino acids. The CDR3 bases are TGTGCCAGCAGTCGGAGGCCGGTCGCCACTGAAGCTTTCTTT. Protein sequence: CASSRRPVATEAFF.

This chain links TRBV27 with TRBJ2-3; no clear D gene. Trimming pared 4 bases from V and 2 bases from J, leaving 4 bases between. Germline-derived CDR1 and CDR2 are MNHEY and SMNVEV (reference sequence). CDR3 length: 12 residues. CDR3 protein: CASSSNTDTQYF. The DNA for the CDR3 is TGTGCCAGCAGTTCTAACACAGATACGCAGTATTTT.

This chain joins TRBV30 and TRBJ2-3; D is perhaps TRBD1 (5 bases). Trimming removed 5 bases from V and 3 bases from J, with 15 bases in between. This CDR3 is built from 14 residues. Looked up from germline, CDR1 is GTSNPN and CDR2 is SVGIG (reference sequence). CDR3 in amino acids: CAWGLDQGTDTQYF. In DNA, the CDR3 is TGTGCCTGGGGTTTGGACCAGGGTACAGATACGCAGTATTTT.

J is TRBJ1-6 and V is TRBV18; the D gene is possibly TRBD1 (5 bases). V gave up 3 bases and J gave up 2 bases, with 8 bases separating them. The CDR3 loop spans 15 amino acids. Germline V gives CDR1 KGHSH, CDR2 LQKENI. The DNA of the CDR3 is TGTGCCAGCTCACCGCAGGGTACCTATAATTCACCCCTCCACTTT. Protein sequence: CASSPQGTYNSPLHF.